Shown below are 17 T cell receptor beta chains from a single sample sequenced in a study of T cell clusters in autoimmune cytopenias (dated by TCRdb to between 2019 and 2020). Per sample, about 250 ng of peripheral blood genomic DNA, 35,000 to 40,000 genome equivalents, was used for TRB amplification. Data came from an Illumina MiSeq. To amplify TRB rearrangements, a touch-down multiplex PCR protocol was run with the TRB-A and TRB-B primer pools combined in a single tube. The reads were reprocessed in TCRdb, with one entry per CDR3 protein sequence and no accompanying DNA. This sample's listing comprises roughly 10,000 distinct CDR3 sequences. Around a third of the sample goes to the ten largest clones. These data also formed part of another study, on T cell repertoires in aging, cancer and after chemotherapy.

Sequenced material: peripheral blood. All receptors derive from a human donor in good health.

This CDR3 is CASSQTAVPQETQYF. V and J are TRBV6-5 and TRBJ2-5; the D call from TCRdb, TRBD2, cannot be confirmed without DNA. The CDR3 runs 15 residues. Per the germline V gene, CDR1 is MNHEY and CDR2 is SVGAGI.

This CDR3 reads CASSMLTSGSFAGELFF. The gene calls are TRBV19 and TRBJ2-2; TCRdb returns TRBD2, unconfirmable since there is no DNA. This CDR3 contains 17 residues. Germline CDR1 and CDR2: LNHDA and SQIVND (reference sequence).

V gene TRBV18 combines with J gene TRBJ2-2; without DNA, the TCRdb call of TRBD1 cannot be checked. The CDR3 is 16 residues long. In germline, CDR1 is KGHSH, CDR2 LQKENI. The CDR3 sequence is CASSSGDRDDTGELFF. The entire variable domain, with the rest obtained from reference TRBV18 and TRBJ2-2, is as follows: NAGVMQNPRHLVRRRGQEARLRCSPMKGHSHVYWYRQLPEEGLKFMVYLQKENIIDESGMPKERFSAEFPKEGPSILRIQQVVRGDSAAYFCASSSGDRDDTGELFFGEGSRLTVL.

This chain links TRBV12-3 or TRBV12-4 with TRBJ1-1; TCRdb reports TRBD1, a call that lacks DNA to check it against. This CDR3 is built from 14 residues. The CDR3 is CASRSRDRSTEAFF.

The V gene is TRBV20-1, the J gene TRBJ2-1; TCRdb names TRBD1, which stays unverified in the absence of DNA. The germline V gene has CDR1 DFQATT and CDR2 SNEGSKA (reference sequence). The CDR3 loop spans 13 amino acids. The CDR3 protein is CSAVPTWGNEQFF.

The chain employs TRBV27 and TRBJ2-1. The germline gives CDR1 MNHEY, CDR2 SMNVEV (reference sequence). The CDR3 has 14 residues. CDR3 region: CASSFGGTYNEQFF.

The chain couples TRBV6-6 to TRBJ1-1. Germline-derived CDR1 and CDR2 are MNHNY and SVGAGI (reference sequence). The CDR3 has 13 amino acids. CDR3 in amino acids: CASSYRGNTEAFF.

The J gene is TRBJ1-5, the V gene TRBV19; without DNA, the TCRdb call of TRBD1 cannot be checked. CDR1 and CDR2 from the germline V gene are LNHDA and SQIVND (reference sequence). The CDR3 loop spans 15 amino acids. The CDR3 sequence: CASSISGGPNQPQHF.

The CDR3 loop is CASSSGLAVHEQYF. This chain uses TRBV5-1 with TRBJ2-7; TCRdb indicates TRBD2, and absent DNA this call remains unverified. Germline assignment: CDR1 SGHRS and CDR2 YFSETQ. CDR3 length: 14 amino acids. Together with reference TRBV5-1 and TRBJ2-7, the CDR3 gives the full variable domain: KAGVTQTPRYLIKTRGQQVTLSCSPISGHRSVSWYQQTPGQGLQFLFEYFSETQRNKGNFPGRFSGRQFSNSRSEMNVSTLELGDSALYLCASSSGLAVHEQYFGPGTRLTVT.

This chain links TRBV30 with TRBJ2-7; the D call of TRBD1 rests on TCRdb alone, since no DNA is present to check it. The CDR3 has 13 amino acids. Per the germline V gene, CDR1 is GTSNPN and CDR2 is SVGIG (reference sequence). CDR3 protein: CAWSRGGPYEQYF.

The chain joins TRBV27 to TRBJ2-3; TCRdb's assignment of TRBD1 cannot be checked, as there is no DNA. Germline V gene lookup returns CDR1 MNHEY and CDR2 SMNVEV (reference sequence). The CDR3 is 16 amino acids. CDR3 in amino acids: CASSLRGGRSTDTQYF.

This clonotype shows up as medium-sized by frequency. This sequence joins TRBV29-1 and TRBJ2-1; TCRdb outputs TRBD1, but without DNA this stays unchecked. This CDR3 region has 15 residues. Germline V gene lookup returns CDR1 SQVTM and CDR2 ANQGSEA. CDR3 protein: CSVDGATLSYNEQFF.

The V gene is TRBV6-6, the J gene TRBJ1-1; TCRdb selects TRBD1, and the lack of DNA leaves this call unchecked. Germline CDR1 and CDR2: MNHNY and SVGAGI (reference sequence). CDR3 size: 18 residues. The CDR3 spells CASRQYRDRGFQNTEAFF.

This chain uses TRBV6-2 or TRBV6-3 with TRBJ2-7. The CDR3 has 13 residues. CDR1 is MNHEY and CDR2 is SVGEGT in the germline V gene. Here the CDR3 reads CASNSAGVYEQYF.

The chain recombines TRBV19 with TRBJ1-2. Germline loops: CDR1 LNHDA, CDR2 SQIVND (reference sequence). The CDR3 is 14 residues long. The CDR3 loop is CASSITGQNYGYTF.

This chain joins TRBV6-5 and TRBJ2-3; TCRdb names TRBD1, which stays unverified in the absence of DNA. The CDR3 has 16 amino acids. The germline gives CDR1 MNHEY, CDR2 SVGAGI. Here the CDR3 reads CASSSPSTGAIDTQYF.

The chain has TRBV6-1 and TRBJ1-1; TCRdb's D call, TRBD1, is unchecked because there is no DNA. The CDR3 is 13 amino acids. Per germline, CDR1 MNHNS and CDR2 SASEGT. CDR3 sequence reads: CASTLQGNTEAFF.